A selection of T cell receptor beta chains follows, all from one sample in a study of T cell responses to AZD1222 COVID-19 vaccine. Assay: immunoSEQ multiplex PCR; the TCRdb copy retains only in-frame clones and omits some. The sample shows 90,000 to 140,000 clones, 85% to 90% of them seen only once. This sample comprised peripheral blood, obtained on day 0 of AZD1222 vaccination. The receptors were gathered from an adult in good health. CDR3s include the opening cysteine and the closing phenylalanine or tryptophan. The D gene is left open where the match is weak. Not all rows give a size; the values are once, few, many and, for expanded clones, a class.

cdr3_nt: TGTGCCAGCAGTTCGCAGGGGAGGGGTCAGCCCCAGCATTTT
cdr3_aa: CASSSQGRGQPQHF
v_call: TRBV6-6
d_call: NA
clone_size: once
j_call: TRBJ1-5

cdr3_nt: TGTGCCAGCAGTTTACAAAGGGCCGGGGAGCTGTTTTTT
cdr3_aa: CASSLQRAGELFF
v_call: TRBV12-3/TRBV12-4
d_call: NA
clone_size: few
j_call: TRBJ2-2

cdr3_nt: TGTGCCAGCAGTTTATTCCGGGAGAACTACGAGCAGTACTTC
cdr3_aa: CASSLFRENYEQYF
v_call: TRBV27
d_call: NA
clone_size: NA
j_call: TRBJ2-7

cdr3_nt: TGTGCCAGCAGTTACCTAGCGGGAGGGACCGGGGAGCTGTTTTTT
cdr3_aa: CASSYLAGGTGELFF
v_call: TRBV6-5
d_call: TRBD2
clone_size: NA
j_call: TRBJ2-2

cdr3_nt: TGTGCCAGCTTCCGGACAGGGAACACTGAAGCTTTCTTT
cdr3_aa: CASFRTGNTEAFF
v_call: TRBV7-9
d_call: TRBD1
clone_size: NA
j_call: TRBJ1-1

cdr3_nt: TGTGCCACCAGCAGAGAAAAGAACACCGGGGAGCTGTTTTTT
cdr3_aa: CATSREKNTGELFF
v_call: TRBV15
d_call: NA
clone_size: NA
j_call: TRBJ2-2

cdr3_nt: TGCAGTGCCCCCCCGCTAGATGGCTACACCTTC
cdr3_aa: CSAPPLDGYTF
v_call: TRBV20-1
d_call: NA
clone_size: NA
j_call: TRBJ1-2

cdr3_nt: TGTGCCAGCAGCCAAACCACTAGGGGTGAGCAGTTCTTC
cdr3_aa: CASSQTTRGEQFF
v_call: TRBV3-1/TRBV3-2
d_call: NA
clone_size: NA
j_call: TRBJ2-1

cdr3_nt: TGTGCCAGTAGTCCCCCCGTATGGAACTATGGCTACACCTTC
cdr3_aa: CASSPPVWNYGYTF
v_call: TRBV19
d_call: NA
clone_size: NA
j_call: TRBJ1-2

cdr3_nt: TGCAGTGCTTGGGACACCCCAGCGCTGTTTTTT
cdr3_aa: CSAWDTPALFF
v_call: TRBV20-1
d_call: NA
clone_size: once
j_call: TRBJ2-2

cdr3_nt: TGTGCCAGCAGCCGGACTAGCGGAACCACAGATACGCAGTATTTT
cdr3_aa: CASSRTSGTTDTQYF
v_call: TRBV7-2
d_call: TRBD2
clone_size: NA
j_call: TRBJ2-3

cdr3_nt: TGTGCCAGCAGCTCCGCGCAGGGGATCAACGAGCAGTACTTC
cdr3_aa: CASSSAQGINEQYF
v_call: TRBV7-9
d_call: NA
clone_size: NA
j_call: TRBJ2-7

cdr3_nt: TGTGCCAGCAGCCAAGGGAACCTCTACTTC
cdr3_aa: CASSQGNLYF
v_call: TRBV3-1/TRBV3-2
d_call: NA
clone_size: NA
j_call: TRBJ2-7

cdr3_nt: TGTGCCAGCAGCTTCCGACAGCCAGGGAATGAGCAGTTCTTC
cdr3_aa: CASSFRQPGNEQFF
v_call: TRBV5-4
d_call: NA
clone_size: NA
j_call: TRBJ2-1

cdr3_nt: TGTGCCAGCAGCCCCGAACAGGGGAGTCACGAGCAGTACTTC
cdr3_aa: CASSPEQGSHEQYF
v_call: TRBV7-9
d_call: TRBD1
clone_size: NA
j_call: TRBJ2-7

cdr3_nt: TGTGCCAGCAGCCTAAGGGGGCAGGGCGGTACTGAAGCTTTCTTT
cdr3_aa: CASSLRGQGGTEAFF
v_call: TRBV6-5
d_call: TRBD1
clone_size: NA
j_call: TRBJ1-1

cdr3_nt: TGTGCCAGCAGCTTGGCGAGAGGGAGCTCCTACGAGCAGTACTTC
cdr3_aa: CASSLARGSSYEQYF
v_call: TRBV5-4
d_call: NA
clone_size: NA
j_call: TRBJ2-7

cdr3_nt: TGTGCCAGCAGCCAAGATTGGGGTGGGGACAGCGGAGGTGAAAAACTGTTTTTT
cdr3_aa: CASSQDWGGDSGGEKLFF
v_call: TRBV3-1/TRBV3-2
d_call: TRBD1
clone_size: NA
j_call: TRBJ1-4

cdr3_nt: TGTGCCAGCAGCTTAGCGGGCCCGTCCCCCCATCCCTACGAGCAGTACTTC
cdr3_aa: CASSLAGPSPHPYEQYF
v_call: TRBV11-3
d_call: NA
clone_size: NA
j_call: TRBJ2-7

cdr3_nt: TGTGCCAGCAGCCAAAGTGTTGGAGCCCGCGAGACCCAGTACTTC
cdr3_aa: CASSQSVGARETQYF
v_call: TRBV3-1/TRBV3-2
d_call: NA
clone_size: NA
j_call: TRBJ2-5

cdr3_nt: TGTGCCACCAGCAGAGAAGGAGAAGTGGTTGAGCAGTTCTTC
cdr3_aa: CATSREGEVVEQFF
v_call: TRBV15
d_call: NA
clone_size: NA
j_call: TRBJ2-1

cdr3_nt: TGTGCCAGCAGTTCTTACAGCGCGAACACCGGGGAGCTGTTTTTT
cdr3_aa: CASSSYSANTGELFF
v_call: TRBV27
d_call: NA
clone_size: NA
j_call: TRBJ2-2

cdr3_nt: TGTGCCAGCAGTTACTCGGGGACCTACGAGCAGTACTTC
cdr3_aa: CASSYSGTYEQYF
v_call: TRBV6-2/TRBV6-3
d_call: NA
clone_size: NA
j_call: TRBJ2-7

cdr3_nt: TGTGCCAGCAGCCAAGAAGAGGGAGGGCTTTACGAGCAGTACTTC
cdr3_aa: CASSQEEGGLYEQYF
v_call: TRBV4-2
d_call: TRBD2
clone_size: NA
j_call: TRBJ2-7

cdr3_nt: TGTGCCAGCAGCTCTAAGACAGGGGGCGCGGATCAGCCCCAGCATTTT
cdr3_aa: CASSSKTGGADQPQHF
v_call: TRBV7-9
d_call: TRBD1
clone_size: NA
j_call: TRBJ1-5